A single T cell receptor beta chain is shown here with its context. Germline values: CDR1 LNHDA, CDR2 SQIVND (reference sequence). The CDR3 consists of 16 residues. The J segment lost 0 bases and the V segment lost 4 bases, leaving 6 bases of the junction unmatched. As handled by the study authors: From reference gene primer amplification, estimates of nucleated cell counts were derived. Assay: immunoSEQ multiplex PCR; the TCRdb copy retains only in-frame clones and omits some. V, J and clone size derive from that table, while D and trimming were established from the DNA sequence. The sample lists approximately 78,000 clones, 70% to 90% occurring once. This sample was taken from a study of blood T cell repertoires in COVID-19. At the level of the study: Donors in the United States, Italy and Spain gave samples during acute or convalescent COVID-19. From T cells, B-cell-depleted T cells, or PBMCs came the material, which was cDNA or gDNA.

The sequenced material came from peripheral blood. The chain employs TRBV19 and TRBJ1-5; 7 bases align to TRBD1. The TCR was taken from a woman older than 75 with acute or convalescent COVID-19. The CDR3: CASSTPNRGSNQPQHF. The CDR3 nucleotides read TGTGCCAGTAGTACCCCAAACAGGGGTAGCAATCAGCCCCAGCATTTT.